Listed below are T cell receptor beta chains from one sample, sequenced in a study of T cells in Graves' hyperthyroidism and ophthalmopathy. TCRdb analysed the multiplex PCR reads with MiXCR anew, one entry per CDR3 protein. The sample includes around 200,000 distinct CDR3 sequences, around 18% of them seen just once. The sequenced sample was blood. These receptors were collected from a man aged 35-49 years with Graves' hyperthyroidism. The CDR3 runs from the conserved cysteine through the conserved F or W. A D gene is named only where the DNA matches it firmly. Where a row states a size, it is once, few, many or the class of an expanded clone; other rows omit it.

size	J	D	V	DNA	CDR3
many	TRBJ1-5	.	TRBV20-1	TGCAGTGCCACCACTCCTTTGGGCAATCAGCCCCAGCATTTT	CSATTPLGNQPQHF
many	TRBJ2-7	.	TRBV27	TGTGCCAGCAGCAGGGACGGATCCTACGAGCAGTACTTC	CASSRDGSYEQYF
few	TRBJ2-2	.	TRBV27	TGTGCCAGCAGTTTATCCTCGAACACCGGGGAGCTGTTTTTT	CASSLSSNTGELFF
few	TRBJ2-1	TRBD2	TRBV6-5	TGTGCCAGCAGTTACCATCGACTAGCGGGGGATAATGAGCAGTTCTTC	CASSYHRLAGDNEQFF
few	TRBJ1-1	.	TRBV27	TGTGCCAGCAGTTTATCTCTCCCGGGCACTGAAGCTTTCTTT	CASSLSLPGTEAFF
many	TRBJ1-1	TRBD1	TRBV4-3	TGCGCCAGCAGCCCCGGGGGAGGGGGCTGGACTGAAGCTTTCTTT	CASSPGGGGWTEAFF
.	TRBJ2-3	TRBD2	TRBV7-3	TGTGCCAGCATAGGGACTAGCGGAAGCACAGATACGCAGTATTTT	CASIGTSGSTDTQYF
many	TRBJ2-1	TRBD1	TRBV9	TGTGCCAGCAATCTGGGACAGGGGTTAATGAATGAGCAGTTCTTC	CASNLGQGLMNEQFF
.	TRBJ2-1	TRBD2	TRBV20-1	TGCAGTGCTTCTAGCGGGAGAGGCTACAATGAGCAGTTCTTC	CSASSGRGYNEQFF
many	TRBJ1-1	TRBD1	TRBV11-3	TGTGCCAGCAGCCCCTCGACAGGGGCGAACACTGAAGCTTTCTTT	CASSPSTGANTEAFF
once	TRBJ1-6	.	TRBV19	TGTGCCACCCAAAGGGGGACGAGGTCACCCCTCCACTTT	CATQRGTRSPLHF
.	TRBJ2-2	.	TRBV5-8	TGTGCCAGCAGCTTGATAATCACCGGGGAGCTGTTTTTT	CASSLIITGELFF
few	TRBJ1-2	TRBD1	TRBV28	TGTGCCAGCAGTCCAGGACAGGGGGCTACCTATGGCTACACCTTC	CASSPGQGATYGYTF
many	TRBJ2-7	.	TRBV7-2	TGTGCCAGCAGCTTAGCGGGCAGTCAATACGAGCAGTACTTC	CASSLAGSQYEQYF
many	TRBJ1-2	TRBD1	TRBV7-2	TGTGCCAGCAGCCCACAGGGGGCTAACTATGGCTACACCTTC	CASSPQGANYGYTF
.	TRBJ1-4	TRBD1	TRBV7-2	TGTGCCAGCAGCTCACCAGGGAGGACAGGATTTGAAAAACTGTTTTTT	CASSSPGRTGFEKLFF
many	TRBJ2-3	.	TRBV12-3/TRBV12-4	TGTGCCAGCAGTTCTCAGGGGAGTACGCAGTATTTT	CASSSQGSTQYF
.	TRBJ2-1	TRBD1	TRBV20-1	TGCAGTGCGCCGGACAGGAGCTCCTACAATGAGCAGTTCTTC	CSAPDRSSYNEQFF